There are many counts of the clone carrying this T cell receptor (beta chain). The source of the sample is a study of T cells after yellow fever vaccination. J gave up 7 bases and V 5 bases, and 14 bases lay outside the gene matches. This CDR3 is 15 amino acids long. Germline-derived CDR1 and CDR2 are SGHVS and FNYEAQ. Template-switching 5'RACE yielded the TCR cDNA; a universal primer site and UMIs were added in the process. TCRdb re-called the 5' RACE reads with MiXCR, one entry per CDR3 protein. The sample includes about 360,000 distinct CDR3 sequences, about 6.2% seen only once; the top ten take 15%.

Sample: PBMCs, taken 5 days after the yellow fever booster vaccination. This sequence was found in a man aged 30 to 39 who received the YFV17D yellow fever vaccine. This chain links TRBV7-6 with TRBJ2-7; 7 bases align to TRBD2. The CDR3: CASSPEGGYPLEQYF. CDR3 coding DNA: TGTGCCAGCAGCCCTGAGGGAGGGTACCCCCTGGAGCAGTACTTC.